This T cell receptor (beta chain) stems from a study of cytomegalovirus exposure and HLA in healthy donors. General study points: Analysis performed later showed TCR beta chains linked to HLA being more clonally expanded than equally common others. The study designated over 150 TCR beta chains cytomegalovirus-associated. Diagnosis of cytomegalovirus status made by the classifier reportedly showed high specificity and sensitivity.

Primers: 60 Vbeta forward and 13 Jbeta reverse. TCRdb's copy holds only in-frame clones and misses some; the assay was immunoSEQ multiplex PCR. The table records about 110,000 clones, roughly 68% of them present only once. Regarding this clone: Its antigen remains unknown.

Whereas donors were nominally healthy upon sampling, unrecorded immune exposures were probable. V trimming: 7 bases; J trimming: 0 bases; junction bases outside the gene matches: 12. This CDR3 comprises 17 residues. Germline V gives CDR1 LNHDA, CDR2 SQIVND (reference sequence). Material for sequencing was PBMCs. The V call is TRBV19, the J call TRBJ2-3; TRBD2 aligns across 8 bases. The sequence came from a woman younger than 45 in good health and CMV-seronegative. CDR3 coding DNA: TGTGCCAGTACTAAAGGGCTAGCGGGTGGAAGCACAGATACGCAGTATTTT. Protein sequence: CASTKGLAGGSTDTQYF.